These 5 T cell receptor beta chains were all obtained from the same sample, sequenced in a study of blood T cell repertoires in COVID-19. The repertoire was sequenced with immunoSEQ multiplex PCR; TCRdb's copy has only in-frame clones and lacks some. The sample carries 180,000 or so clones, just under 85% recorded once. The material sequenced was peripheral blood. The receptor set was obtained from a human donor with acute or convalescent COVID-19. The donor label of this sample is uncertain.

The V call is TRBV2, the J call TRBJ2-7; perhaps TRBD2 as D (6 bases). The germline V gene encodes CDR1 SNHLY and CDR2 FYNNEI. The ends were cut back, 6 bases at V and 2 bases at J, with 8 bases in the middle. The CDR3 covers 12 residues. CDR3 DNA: TGTGCCAGCAGGCGACTAGCCTACGAGCAGTACTTC. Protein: CASRRLAYEQYF. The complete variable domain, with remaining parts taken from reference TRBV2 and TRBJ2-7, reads EPEVTQTPSHQVTQMGQEVILRCVPISNHLYFYWYRQILGQKVEFLVSFYNNEISEKSEIFDDQFSVERPDGSNFTLKIRSTKLEDSAMYFCASRRLAYEQYFGPGTRLTVT.

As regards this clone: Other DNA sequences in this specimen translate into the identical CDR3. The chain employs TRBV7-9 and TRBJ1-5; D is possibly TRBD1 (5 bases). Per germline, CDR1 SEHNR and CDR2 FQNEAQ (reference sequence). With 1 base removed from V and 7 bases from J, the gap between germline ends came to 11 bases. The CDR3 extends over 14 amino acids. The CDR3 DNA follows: TGTGCCAGCAGCTTAGGGCAGGGTAACCAGCCCCAGCATTTT. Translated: CASSLGQGNQPQHF. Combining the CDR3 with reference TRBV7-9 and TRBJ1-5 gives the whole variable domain DTGVSQNPRHKITKRGQNVTFRCDPISEHNRLYWYRQTLGQGPEFLTYFQNEAQLEKSRLLSDRFSAERPKGSFSTLEIQRTEQGDSAMYLCASSLGQGNQPQHFGDGTRLSIL.

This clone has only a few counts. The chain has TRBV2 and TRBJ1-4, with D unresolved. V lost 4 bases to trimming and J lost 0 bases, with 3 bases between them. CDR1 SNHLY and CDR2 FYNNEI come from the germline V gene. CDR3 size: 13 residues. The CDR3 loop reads CASSASTNEKLFF. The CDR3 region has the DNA TGTGCCAGCAGTGCCTCAACTAATGAAAAACTGTTTTTT.

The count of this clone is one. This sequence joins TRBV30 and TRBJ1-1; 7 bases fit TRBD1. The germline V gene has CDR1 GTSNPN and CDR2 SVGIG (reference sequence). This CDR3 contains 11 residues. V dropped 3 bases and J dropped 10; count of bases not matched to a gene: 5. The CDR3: CAWRTGVGAFF. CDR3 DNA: TGTGCCTGGAGAACAGGGGTTGGAGCTTTCTTT.

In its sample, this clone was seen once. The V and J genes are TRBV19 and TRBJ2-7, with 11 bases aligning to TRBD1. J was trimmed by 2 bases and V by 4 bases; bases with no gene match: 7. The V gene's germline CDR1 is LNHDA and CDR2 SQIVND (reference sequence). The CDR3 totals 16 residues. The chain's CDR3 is CASSKTGTGGTYEQYF. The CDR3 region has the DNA TGTGCCAGTAGTAAAACCGGGACAGGGGGTACCTACGAGCAGTACTTC.